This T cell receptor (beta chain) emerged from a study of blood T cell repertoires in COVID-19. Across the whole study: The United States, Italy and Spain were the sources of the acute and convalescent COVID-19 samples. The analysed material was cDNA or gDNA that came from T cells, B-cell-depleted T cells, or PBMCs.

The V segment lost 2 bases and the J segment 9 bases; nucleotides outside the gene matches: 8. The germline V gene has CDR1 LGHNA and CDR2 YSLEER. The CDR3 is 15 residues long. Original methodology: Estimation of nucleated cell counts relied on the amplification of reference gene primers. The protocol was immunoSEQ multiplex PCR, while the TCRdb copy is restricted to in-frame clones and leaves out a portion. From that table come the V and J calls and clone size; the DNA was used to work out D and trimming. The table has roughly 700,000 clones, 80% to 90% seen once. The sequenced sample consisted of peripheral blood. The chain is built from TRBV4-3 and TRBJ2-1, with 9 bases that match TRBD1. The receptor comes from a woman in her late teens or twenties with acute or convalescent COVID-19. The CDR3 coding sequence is TGCGCCAGCAGCCAACCGGGACAGGGTTTAAGTGAGCAGTTCTTC. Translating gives CASSQPGQGLSEQFF.